Listed below are T cell receptor beta chains from one sample, sequenced in a study of somatic mutations in cytotoxic T cells in rheumatoid arthritis. Libraries were prepared by immunoSEQ multiplex PCR; TCRdb keeps only in-frame clonotypes and omits some of them. The table includes thousands of clones, 70% to 80% detected once. The sequencing used CD8+ T cells sorted from blood, collected at a follow-up visit. The receptors come from a woman in her 70s with rheumatoid arthritis. Both conserved end residues are trimmed from each CDR3. The order of the fields is J gene, V gene, CDR3 protein.

TRBJ1-6 | TRBV5-8 | ASSLEFSESSPLH
TRBJ2-6 | TRBV6-1 | ANSGTGSGANVLT
TRBJ2-1 | TRBV9 | ASSPRPLFFPTYNEQF
TRBJ2-3 | TRBV11-3 | ASTIAGIGTDTQY
TRBJ2-1 | TRBV28 | ASSPYAGSYNEQF
TRBJ2-7 | TRBV29-1 | SVEDRGRSYEQY
TRBJ2-7 | TRBV7-6 | ASSLGNDRGVHEQY
TRBJ2-4 | TRBV19 | ASSPGTDIQY
TRBJ2-7 | TRBV7-3 | ASSSRDSSSYEQY
TRBJ2-7 | TRBV5-1 | ASSSVGSGSSYEQY
TRBJ2-3 | TRBV27 | ASSSGGAADTQY
TRBJ2-5 | TRBV4-1 | ASSPPGTQETQY
TRBJ2-7 | TRBV7-2 | ASRGLAGLYEQY
TRBJ2-3 | TRBV9 | ASSHRSDTRTDTQY
TRBJ1-1 | TRBV5-4 | ASRTHPARNTEAF
TRBJ2-7 | TRBV7-9 | ASSSRDRGPYEQY
TRBJ2-7 | TRBV5-4 | ASSPTGTDLYEQY
TRBJ2-2 | TRBV6-6 | ASGGQGASTGELF
TRBJ2-2 | TRBV6-4 | ASGNSGGELF
TRBJ1-2 | TRBV7-9 | ASSLLAGLDYGYT
TRBJ2-7 | TRBV18 | ASSPLTSGYSYEQY
TRBJ2-7 | TRBV15 | ATSIGAGYEQY
TRBJ1-1 | TRBV27 | ASSLSPGSEAF
TRBJ2-2 | TRBV7-9 | ASSRFVTGELF
TRBJ2-6 | TRBV5-1 | ASSLDSGANVLT
TRBJ2-6 | TRBV6-1 | ASSGTGSGANVLT